The entry below gives a single T cell receptor (beta chain) sequence along with its context. Patients from Seattle were sampled longitudinally, starting during active infection. This CDR3 comprises 12 residues. Trimming removed 6 bases from V and 4 bases from J, with 11 bases in between. From germline, CDR1 is SQVTM and CDR2 ANQGSEA. The authors' processing: It was from reference gene primer amplification that nucleated cell counts were estimated. The assay was immunoSEQ multiplex PCR, and TCRdb's table has in-frame clones only and misses some. D and trimming were read from the DNA, whereas the V and J calls and clone size are those reported in that table. The sample records hundreds of thousands of clones, about 88% being singletons. These data originate in a study of blood T cell repertoires in COVID-19. Background on the study: PBMCs, B-cell-depleted T cells, or T cells were the source of the cDNA or gDNA that made up the material.

The specimen sequenced was peripheral blood. This receptor was obtained from a man aged 18 to 29 with COVID-19, enrolled during active disease. The V and J genes are TRBV29-1 and TRBJ2-3; D is perhaps TRBD1 (7 bases). The CDR3 DNA is TGCAGCGTCCAGGGGGGAGCAGATACGCAGTATTTT. Translated: CSVQGGADTQYF.